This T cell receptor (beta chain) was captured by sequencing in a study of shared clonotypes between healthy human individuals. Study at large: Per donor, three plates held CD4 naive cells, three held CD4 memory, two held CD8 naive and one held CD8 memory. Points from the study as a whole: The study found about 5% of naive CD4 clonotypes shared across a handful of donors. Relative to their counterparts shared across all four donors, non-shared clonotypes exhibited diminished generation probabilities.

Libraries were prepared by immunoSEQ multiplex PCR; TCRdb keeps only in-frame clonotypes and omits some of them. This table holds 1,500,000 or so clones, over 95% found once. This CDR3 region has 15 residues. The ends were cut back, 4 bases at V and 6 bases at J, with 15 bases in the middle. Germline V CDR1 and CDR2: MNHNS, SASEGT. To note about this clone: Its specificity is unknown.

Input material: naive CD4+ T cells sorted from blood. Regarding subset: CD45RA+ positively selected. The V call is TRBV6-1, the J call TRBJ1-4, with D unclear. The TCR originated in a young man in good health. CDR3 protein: CASSALDKLYEKLFF. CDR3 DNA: TGTGCCAGCAGTGCCTTAGACAAATTGTATGAAAAACTGTTTTTT.